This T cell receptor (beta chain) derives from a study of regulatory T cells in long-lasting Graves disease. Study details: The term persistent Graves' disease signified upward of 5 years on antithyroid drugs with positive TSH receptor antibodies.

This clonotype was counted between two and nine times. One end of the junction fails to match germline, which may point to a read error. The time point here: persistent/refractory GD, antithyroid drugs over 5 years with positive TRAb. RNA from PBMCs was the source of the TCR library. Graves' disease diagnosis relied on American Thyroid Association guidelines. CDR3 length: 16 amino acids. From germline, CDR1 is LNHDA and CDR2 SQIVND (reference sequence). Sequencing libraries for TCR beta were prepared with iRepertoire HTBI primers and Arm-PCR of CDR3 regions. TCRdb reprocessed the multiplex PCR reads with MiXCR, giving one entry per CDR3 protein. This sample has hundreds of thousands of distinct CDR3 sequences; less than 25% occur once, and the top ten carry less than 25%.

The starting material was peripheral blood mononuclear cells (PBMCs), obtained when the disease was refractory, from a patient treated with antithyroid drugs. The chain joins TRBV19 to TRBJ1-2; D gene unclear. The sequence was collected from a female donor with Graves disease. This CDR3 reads CTSSIEPDPRNYGYTF. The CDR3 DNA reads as TGTACCAGTAGTATTGAACCCGACCCGAGGAACTATGGCTACACCTTC.